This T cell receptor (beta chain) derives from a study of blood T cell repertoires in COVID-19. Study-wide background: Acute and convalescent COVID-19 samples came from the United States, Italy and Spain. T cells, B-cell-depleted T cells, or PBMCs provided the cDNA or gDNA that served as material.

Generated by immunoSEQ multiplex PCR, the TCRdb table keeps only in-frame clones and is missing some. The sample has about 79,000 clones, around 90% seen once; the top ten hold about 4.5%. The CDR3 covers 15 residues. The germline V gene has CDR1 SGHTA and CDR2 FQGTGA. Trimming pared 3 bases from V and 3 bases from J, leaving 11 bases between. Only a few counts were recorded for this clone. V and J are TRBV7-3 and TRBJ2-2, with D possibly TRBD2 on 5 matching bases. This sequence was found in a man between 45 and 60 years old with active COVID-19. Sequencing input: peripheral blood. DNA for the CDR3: TGTGCCAGCAGCTTTACGGGATCCCACACCGGGGAGCTGTTTTTT. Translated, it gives CASSFTGSHTGELFF.